This T cell receptor beta chain is drawn from a study of metastatic and nonmetastatic thyroid tumors. TCRdb reassembled clones from the PCR reads with MiXCR. The sample has around 70,000 clones, roughly 18% seen once. This clone showed up many times. All patients reached thyroid surgery having received no treatment beforehand. Trimming removed 10 bases at V and 7 bases at J, with 7 bases between. This CDR3 has 10 amino acids. Germline values: CDR1 MNHNS, CDR2 SASEGT. The receptor comes from a female donor with papillary thyroid cancer or a benign thyroid nodule (not recorded which). Some clones in this sample may be carry-over from other donors' samples. Sequenced input: blood. The genes are TRBV6-1 and TRBJ1-4; possibly TRBD1 for D (5 bases). The CDR3 DNA sequence: TGTGCCACCGGGGGTGAAAAACTGTTTTTT. As protein: CATGGEKLFF.